Presented here are 6 T cell receptor beta chains from one specimen sequenced in a study of T cell repertoires in cytomegalovirus infection. TCRdb recomputed calls from the reads with MiXCR, one row per CDR3 protein. The table shows 830,000 or so distinct CDR3 sequences, with approximately 29% occurring only once. The antigens of these receptors remain unknown. Here the sequenced sample was cultured CD8+ T cells from PBMCs, taken from culture after CMV antigen stimulation. The origin of the receptors is a human donor in good health (CMV status not recorded). Some clones in this sample may be carry-over from other donors' samples.

This chain links TRBV7-6 with TRBJ2-1; 10 positions agree with TRBD1. V shed 3 bases, J shed 8 bases, and the junction held 7 bases outside the gene matches. CDR3 size: 15 residues. From germline, CDR1 is SGHVS and CDR2 FNYEAQ. The CDR3 loop reads CASSFSDRGLDEQFF. CDR3 nucleotides: TGTGCCAGCAGCTTTTCCGACAGGGGGCTCGATGAGCAGTTCTTC. Combining the CDR3 with reference TRBV7-6 and TRBJ2-1 gives the whole variable domain GAGVSQSPRYKVTKRGQDVALRCDPISGHVSLYWYRQALGQGPEFLTYFNYEAQQDKSGLPNDRFSAERPEGSISTLTIQRTEQRDSAMYRCASSFSDRGLDEQFFGPGTRLTVL.

J is TRBJ1-4 and V is TRBV29-1; D is possibly TRBD1 (5 bases). Germline CDR1 SQVTM, CDR2 ANQGSEA. CDR3 length: 11 amino acids. V lost 1 base and J 10 bases, leaving 7 bases between the germline ends. CDR3 nucleotides: TGCAGCGTTGAAGTTAGGGGAAAACTGTTTTTT. Protein: CSVEVRGKLFF.

The chain is built from TRBV10-3 and TRBJ1-4; D is possibly TRBD1 (5 bases). Germline V gives CDR1 ENHRY, CDR2 SYGVKD. The V end was cut by 0 bases, the J end by 3 bases, with 11 bases between. This CDR3 comprises 16 residues. Here the CDR3 DNA reads TGTGCCATCAGTGAGTCGAGGGGTCAGCCTAATGAAAAACTGTTTTTT. It is translated as CAISESRGQPNEKLFF.

In its sample, this clonotype was seen a few times. The CDR3 reads CASSSHRGLKETQYF. In nucleotides, the CDR3 is TGTGCCAGCAGCTCACATAGGGGACTTAAAGAGACCCAGTACTTC. The chain links TRBV9 to TRBJ2-5, with a weak D call TRBD2 (6 bases). The germline V gene has CDR1 SGDLS and CDR2 YYNGEE. The CDR3 is 15 residues long. Trimming left V 4 bases short and J 3 bases short, with 16 bases between.

The V and J genes are TRBV28 and TRBJ2-7; possibly TRBD2 for D (5 bases). The V end was cut by 1 base, the J end by 7 bases, with 11 bases between. Looked up from germline, CDR1 is MDHEN and CDR2 is SYDVKM. The CDR3 runs 13 residues. Written as DNA, the CDR3 is TGTGCCAGCAGTTTATCCGGGGTATGGGAGCAGTACGTC. Residues: CASSLSGVWEQYV.

This clonotype was counted once. V gene TRBV27 combines with J gene TRBJ1-2; maybe TRBD1 (6 bases). The CDR3 spans 15 residues. CDR1 is MNHEY, CDR2 SMNVEV, per germline (reference sequence). Trimming pared 2 bases from V and 7 bases from J, leaving 17 bases between. The CDR3 spells CASSLRLGGALGYTF. DNA of the CDR3: TGTGCCAGCAGTTTACGCCTGGGGGGGGCGCTTGGCTACACCTTC.